The TCR beta chain under discussion was sequenced for a study of blood T cell repertoires in COVID-19. Study background: Samples taken during acute and convalescent COVID-19 were collected in the United States, Italy and Spain. Sources were T cells, B-cell-depleted T cells, or PBMCs; the material itself was cDNA or gDNA.

In the original workflow: Estimated nucleated cell counts came from reference gene primer amplification. Assay used: immunoSEQ multiplex PCR; TCRdb lists only in-frame clones, some missing. V and J calls plus clone size are reproduced from that table; the DNA served to infer D and trimming. In the table there are 90,000 to 140,000 clones, 65% to 90% of which are singletons. Germline-derived CDR1 and CDR2 are KGHSH and LQKENI. V lost 1 base and J 5 bases, leaving 14 bases between the germline ends. The CDR3 extends over 16 amino acids. The chain links TRBV18 to TRBJ1-4; D perhaps matches TRBD1 (6 bases). The source is a man aged 45-65 years with acute or convalescent COVID-19. The sequencing sample was made of peripheral blood. The CDR3 DNA reads as TGTGCCAGCTCACCACTGATGACAGGCACGAATGAAAAACTGTTTTTT. This translates into CASSPLMTGTNEKLFF.